Listed here are 4 T cell receptor beta chains from one sample, sequenced in a study of blood T cell repertoires in COVID-19. Clones were sequenced by immunoSEQ multiplex PCR, and TCRdb holds only the in-frame ones, with some missing. The table includes around 320,000 clones, 90% detected once. The material sequenced was PBMCs or T cells enriched from blood (not recorded which). These receptor sequences come from a young woman who had been exposed to COVID-19.

V and J are TRBV6-5 and TRBJ2-7; D unresolved. With 10 bases removed from V and 2 bases from J, the gap between germline ends came to 12 bases. This CDR3 comprises 12 residues. From germline, CDR1 is MNHEY and CDR2 SVGAGI. The CDR3 region is CATQTFPYEQYF. In DNA form, the CDR3 reads TGTGCCACCCAAACTTTCCCCTACGAGCAGTACTTC.

The sample holds one count of this clone. This chain joins TRBV20-1 and TRBJ1-1, with D perhaps TRBD1 (5 bases). The germline CDR1 and CDR2 sequences are DFQATT and SNEGSKA (reference sequence). This CDR3 comprises 11 residues. V was cut by 8 bases and J by 6 bases, with 13 bases left in between. In nucleotides, the CDR3 is TGCAGTCAGCAGGGCTTCCCTGAAGCTTTCTTT. Its translation: CSQQGFPEAFF.

This chain links TRBV10-2 with TRBJ1-1; 7 bases map to TRBD1. The CDR3 runs 15 residues. V dropped 1 base and J dropped 4; count of bases not matched to a gene: 6. Germline V lookup: CDR1 WSHSY, CDR2 SAAADI. DNA of the CDR3: TGCGCCAGCAGTGAGTTTAAGGGGGCGGTCACTGAAGCTTTCTTT. Its translation is CASSEFKGAVTEAFF.

This chain uses TRBV7-9 with TRBJ1-2; D unresolved. Looked up from germline, CDR1 is SEHNR and CDR2 is FQNEAQ (reference sequence). This CDR3 is 15 amino acids long. With 1 base removed from V and 2 bases from J, the gap between germline ends came to 11 bases. This CDR3 is CASSLDAGTNYGYTF. Written as DNA, the CDR3 is TGTGCCAGCAGCTTAGACGCAGGTACGAACTATGGCTACACCTTC. The variable domain in full, with the rest retrieved from reference TRBV7-9 and TRBJ1-2, is DTGVSQNPRHKITKRGQNVTFRCDPISEHNRLYWYRQTLGQGPEFLTYFQNEAQLEKSRLLSDRFSAERPKGSFSTLEIQRTEQGDSAMYLCASSLDAGTNYGYTFGSGTRLTVV.